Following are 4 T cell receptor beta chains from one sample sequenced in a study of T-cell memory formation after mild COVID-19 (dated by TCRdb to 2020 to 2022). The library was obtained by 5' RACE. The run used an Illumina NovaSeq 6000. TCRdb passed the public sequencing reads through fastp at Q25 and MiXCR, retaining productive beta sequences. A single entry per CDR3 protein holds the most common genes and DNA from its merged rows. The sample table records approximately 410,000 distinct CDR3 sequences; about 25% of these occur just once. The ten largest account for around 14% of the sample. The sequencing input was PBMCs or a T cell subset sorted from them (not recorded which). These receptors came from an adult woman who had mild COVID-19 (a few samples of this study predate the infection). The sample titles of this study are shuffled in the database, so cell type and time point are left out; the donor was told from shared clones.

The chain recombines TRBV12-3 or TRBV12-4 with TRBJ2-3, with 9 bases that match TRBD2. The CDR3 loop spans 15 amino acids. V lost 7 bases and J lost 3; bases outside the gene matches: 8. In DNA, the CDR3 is TGTGCCAGCACCATAGCGGGGGTATCGACAGATACGCAGTATTTT. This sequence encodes CASTIAGVSTDTQYF.

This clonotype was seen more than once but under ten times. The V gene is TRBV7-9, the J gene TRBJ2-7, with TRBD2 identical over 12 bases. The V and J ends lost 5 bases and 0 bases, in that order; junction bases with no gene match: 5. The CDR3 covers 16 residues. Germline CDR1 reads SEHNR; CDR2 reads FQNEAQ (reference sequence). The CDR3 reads CASSTLTSGSSYEQYF. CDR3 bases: TGTGCCAGCAGCACCCTGACTAGCGGGAGCTCCTACGAGCAGTACTTC.

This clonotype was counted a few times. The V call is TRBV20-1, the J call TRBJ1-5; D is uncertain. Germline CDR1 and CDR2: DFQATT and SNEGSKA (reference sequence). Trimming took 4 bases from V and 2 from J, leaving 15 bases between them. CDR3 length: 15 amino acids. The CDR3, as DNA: TGCAGTGCTACCCCAGGAACCGAAGGCAATCAGCCCCAGCATTTT. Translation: CSATPGTEGNQPQHF.

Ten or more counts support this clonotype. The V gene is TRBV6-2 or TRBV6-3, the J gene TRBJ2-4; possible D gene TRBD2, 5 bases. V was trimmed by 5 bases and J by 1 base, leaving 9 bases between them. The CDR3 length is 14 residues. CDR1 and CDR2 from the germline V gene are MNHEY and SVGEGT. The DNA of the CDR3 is TGTGCCAGCAGTCAACTAGGGGCCAAAAACATTCAGTACTTC. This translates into CASSQLGAKNIQYF.